These 8 T cell receptor beta chains were all obtained from the same sample, sequenced in a study of shared clonotypes between healthy human individuals. The data were produced by immunoSEQ multiplex PCR, yet TCRdb's version contains in-frame clones alone and is incomplete. The repertoire holds about 980,000 clones, 70% to 85% seen once, with 1.5% in the top ten. The specimen sequenced was memory CD4+ T cells sorted from blood. Subset: CD45RA-negative fraction. All receptors derive from a man younger than 30 in good health.

The gene calls are TRBV19 and TRBJ2-5; no clear D. There are 13 residues in the CDR3. Germline V gives CDR1 LNHDA, CDR2 SQIVND (reference sequence). Trimming shortened V by 6 bases and J by 4 bases, and 12 bases separated the two germline ends. The CDR3 nucleotides read TGTGCCAGTAGAAAGCACTCTGGAGAGACCCAGTACTTC. This sequence encodes CASRKHSGETQYF.

The chain recombines TRBV5-6 with TRBJ1-2; D is possibly TRBD1 (5 bases). In germline, CDR1 is SGHDT, CDR2 YYEEEE. This CDR3 has 14 amino acids. Deletions cut 7 bases from V and 1 base from J, with 14 bases between. The CDR3 region has the DNA TGTGCCAGCCGGGGGGATGGCGTTAACTATGGCTACACCTTC. Amino acids: CASRGDGVNYGYTF. The full variable domain, rest sourced from reference TRBV5-6 and TRBJ1-2, is DAGVTQSPTHLIKTRGQQVTLRCSPKSGHDTVSWYQQALGQGPQFIFQYYEEEERQRGNFPDRFSGHQFPNYSSELNVNALLLGDSALYLCASRGDGVNYGYTFGSGTRLTVV.

The chain joins TRBV18 to TRBJ2-7; no definite D call. The ends were cut back, 0 bases at V and 5 bases at J, with 11 bases in the middle. The CDR3 runs to 14 residues. Germline V gene sequence: CDR1 KGHSH, CDR2 LQKENI. DNA for the CDR3: TGTGCCAGCTCACCACCTGCCGTCCCCAACGAGCAGTACTTC. Its translation: CASSPPAVPNEQYF. The full variable domain, completed using reference TRBV18 and TRBJ2-7, is NAGVMQNPRHLVRRRGQEARLRCSPMKGHSHVYWYRQLPEEGLKFMVYLQKENIIDESGMPKERFSAEFPKEGPSILRIQQVVRGDSAAYFCASSPPAVPNEQYFGPGTRLTVT.

This clone appeared a few times. Germline and junction disagree at one end, which may indicate a read error. The chain recombines TRBV7-7 with TRBJ2-5, with D perhaps given as TRBD1 or TRBD2 (5 bases each). CDR1 and CDR2 from the germline V gene are SSHAT and FNYEAQ (reference sequence). The CDR3 contains 14 residues. Here the CDR3 reads CASSAGTLGETQYF. The CDR3 bases are TGTGCTAGCAGCGCCGGGACCTTGGGAGAGACCCAGTACTTC.

CDR3 region: CASSEDRGPYEQYF. The CDR3 bases are TGTGCCAGCAGCGAAGACAGGGGGCCCTACGAGCAGTACTTC. The chain joins TRBV21-1 to TRBJ2-7; the table calls TRBD1, which could not be checked here. TRBV21-1 is a known pseudogene. CDR3 length: 14 amino acids.

The J gene is TRBJ1-2, the V gene TRBV7-2; D is possibly TRBD1 (6 bases). The germline CDR1 and CDR2 sequences are SGHTA and FQGNSA. The CDR3 extends over 13 amino acids. V lost 4 bases and J 4 bases, leaving 10 bases between the germline ends. CDR3 region: CASSSRGGYGYTF. The CDR3 region has the DNA TGTGCCAGCAGCTCCAGGGGTGGCTATGGCTACACCTTC.

The chain uses TRBV14 and TRBJ2-7; D is possibly TRBD2 (6 bases). This CDR3 has 14 amino acids. Germline V gene data show CDR1 as SGHDN and CDR2 as FVKESK. The V gene lost 1 base and the J gene lost 5 bases, with 12 bases spanning the gap. This CDR3 is CASSQAWGGNEQYF. The CDR3, as DNA: TGTGCCAGCAGCCAAGCCTGGGGCGGGAACGAGCAGTACTTC.

The gene calls are TRBV5-5 and TRBJ2-7; 7 nucleotides match TRBD1. V gave up 2 bases and J gave up 4 bases; unmatched junction bases: 3. The germline gives CDR1 SGHKS, CDR2 YYEKEE (reference sequence). The CDR3 contains 13 residues. The CDR3 reads CASSFDRVYEQYF. CDR3 coding DNA: TGTGCCAGCAGCTTTGACAGGGTATACGAGCAGTACTTC.